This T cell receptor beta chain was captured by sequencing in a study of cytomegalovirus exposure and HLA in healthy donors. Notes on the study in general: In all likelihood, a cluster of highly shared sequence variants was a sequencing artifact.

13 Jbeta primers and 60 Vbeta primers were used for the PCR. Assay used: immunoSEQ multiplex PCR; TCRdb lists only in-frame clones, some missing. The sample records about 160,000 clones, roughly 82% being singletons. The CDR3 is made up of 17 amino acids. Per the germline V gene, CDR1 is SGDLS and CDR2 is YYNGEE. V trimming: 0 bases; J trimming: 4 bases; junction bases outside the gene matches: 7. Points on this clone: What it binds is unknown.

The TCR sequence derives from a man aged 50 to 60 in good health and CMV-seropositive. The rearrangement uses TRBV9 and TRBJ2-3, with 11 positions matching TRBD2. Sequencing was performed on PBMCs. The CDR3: CASSVATSGSFPDTQYF. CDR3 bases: TGTGCCAGCAGCGTAGCTACTAGCGGGAGTTTCCCAGATACGCAGTATTTT.